Below are 21 T cell receptor beta chains sequenced from a single sample in a study of T cell changes during pregnancy in multiple sclerosis. Clones were read by immunoSEQ multiplex PCR, and TCRdb kept only the in-frame ones, dropping some. The table lists about 60,000 clones, over 80% of them singletons. Material: CD4+ T cells from peripheral blood mononuclear cells, obtained in the first trimester of pregnancy. These receptors came from a female donor with multiple sclerosis, enrolled in a pregnancy study.

Worth noting for this clone: One end of the junction does not line up with germline, which may come from a read error. The genes are TRBV7-7 and TRBJ2-2; D call uncertain. In germline, CDR1 is SSHAT, CDR2 FNYEAQ (reference sequence). The CDR3 is made up of 15 amino acids. CDR3 nucleotide sequence: TGTGCTAGCAGCTTAACCACGGCGAACACCGGGGAGCTGTTTTTT. It codes for CASSLTTANTGELFF.

The V call is TRBV29-1, the J call TRBJ2-2; D is perhaps TRBD1 (6 bases). The germline V gene encodes CDR1 SQVTM and CDR2 ANQGSEA. CDR3 length: 13 residues. V gave up 6 bases and J gave up 5 bases, with 13 bases separating them. The CDR3 coding sequence is TGCAGCGTCCGCAGGGGCGATACCGGGGAGCTGTTTTTT. Its protein product is CSVRRGDTGELFF.

This chain connects TRBV6-6 to TRBJ1-2; 7 positions match TRBD1. Germline V CDR1 and CDR2: MNHNY, SVGAGI (reference sequence). Trimming took 6 bases from V and 1 from J; bases not matched to a gene: 5. The CDR3 spans 14 residues. For the CDR3, the DNA is TGTGCCAGCAGGGACAGGAGTGGTAACTATGGCTACACCTTC. Protein: CASRDRSGNYGYTF.

This clone has just one count. The rearrangement joins TRBV19 to TRBJ1-2; no clear D gene. This CDR3 is 14 amino acids long. V dropped 3 bases and J dropped 2 bases, with 10 bases sitting between them. CDR1 is LNHDA and CDR2 is SQIVND in the germline V gene (reference sequence). DNA for the CDR3: TGTGCCAGTAGTATCAGGAGGGTAAACTATGGCTACACCTTC. Its protein is CASSIRRVNYGYTF.

The gene calls are TRBV27 and TRBJ1-2, with a tentative D call TRBD1 (6 bases). CDR3 length equals 15 residues. V was trimmed by 6 bases and J by 3 bases, leaving 17 bases between them. The germline V gene encodes CDR1 MNHEY and CDR2 SMNVEV (reference sequence). For the CDR3, the DNA is TGTGCCAGCAGAGAAGCCGGGACACGAGACTATGGCTACACCTTC. This gives the protein CASREAGTRDYGYTF.

The genes are TRBV14 and TRBJ2-7; TRBD2 might be the D (5 bases). The CDR3 extends over 16 amino acids. The V gene lost 2 bases and the J gene lost 0 bases, with 14 bases spanning the gap. Germline CDR1 SGHDN, CDR2 FVKESK. The chain's CDR3 is CASSQLSGGPSYEQYF. The CDR3 nucleotides are TGTGCCAGCAGCCAACTGAGCGGTGGCCCCTCCTACGAGCAGTACTTC.

This clone has just one count. The chain is built from TRBV5-6 and TRBJ1-2; perhaps TRBD1 as D (6 bases). Trimming stripped 4 bases from V and 3 bases from J, with 10 bases between. The germline V gene encodes CDR1 SGHDT and CDR2 YYEEEE. The CDR3 has 13 residues. The CDR3 region is CASSLDSYYGYTF. DNA of the CDR3: TGTGCCAGCAGCCTGGACAGTTACTATGGCTACACCTTC.

The chain combines TRBV5-1 with TRBJ2-5; possibly TRBD2 for D (5 bases). This CDR3 has 16 residues. Germline V gene sequence: CDR1 SGHRS, CDR2 YFSETQ. Trimming removed 2 bases from V and 3 bases from J, with 17 bases in between. This chain's CDR3 is CASSLGNRGGKETQYF. The CDR3 DNA reads TGCGCCAGCAGCTTAGGGAACCGGGGTGGAAAAGAGACCCAGTACTTC.

The rearrangement links TRBV9 to TRBJ1-3; D call uncertain. There are 16 residues in the CDR3. Germline lookup yields CDR1 SGDLS and CDR2 YYNGEE. V shed 0 bases and J shed 0 bases, with 10 bases lying between them. CDR3 nucleotides: TGTGCCAGCAGCGTAGATCCGGGGAGCTCTGGAAACACCATATATTTT. Amino acid sequence: CASSVDPGSSGNTIYF.

The CDR3 coding sequence is TGTGCCAGCAGCTTATTTCGGGGGGGCGACACAGATACGCAGTATTTT. Translating gives CASSLFRGGDTDTQYF. V usage is TRBV7-2 and J usage is TRBJ2-3; TRBD2 matches at 8 bases. The CDR3 extends over 16 amino acids. V lost 2 bases to trimming and J lost 2 bases; unmatched junction nucleotides: 6. The germline V gene encodes CDR1 SGHTA and CDR2 FQGNSA. Drawing the rest from reference TRBV7-2 and TRBJ2-3, the complete variable domain is GAGVSQSPSNKVTEKGKDVELRCDPISGHTALYWYRQSLGQGLEFLIYFQGNSAPDKSGLPSDRFSAERTGGSVSTLTIQRTQQEDSAVYLCASSLFRGGDTDTQYFGPGTRLTVL.

V usage is TRBV11-2 and J usage is TRBJ2-5; possibly TRBD1 for D (6 bases). This CDR3 region has 17 residues. Germline V gives CDR1 SGHAT, CDR2 FQNNGV. The germline V and J ends were trimmed by 2 bases and 4 bases, with 20 bases remaining between them. This CDR3 is CASSLKLGQGIRETQYF. The CDR3 nucleotides read TGTGCCAGCAGCTTAAAATTGGGTCAGGGGATCAGAGAGACCCAGTACTTC.

This clone came up once. The chain is built from TRBV27 and TRBJ2-1; 12 nucleotides line up with TRBD1. The ends lost 1 base at V and 6 bases at J; junction bases unmatched: 7. CDR1 is MNHEY and CDR2 is SMNVEV in the germline V gene (reference sequence). The CDR3 runs to 17 residues. This chain's CDR3 is CASSLWGTGGDGNEQFF. CDR3 DNA sequence: TGTGCCAGCAGTTTATGGGGGACAGGGGGCGATGGCAATGAGCAGTTCTTC.

CDR3 loop: CASSLFSGRGYGYTF. The CDR3 DNA sequence: TGTGCCAGTAGTCTATTCTCCGGTCGGGGCTATGGCTACACCTTC. The genes are TRBV19 and TRBJ1-2; D gene uncertain. The V end lost 5 bases, the J end lost 4 bases, and 17 bases lay between the germline ends. The germline V gene encodes CDR1 LNHDA and CDR2 SQIVND (reference sequence). CDR3 length equals 15 residues.

This chain connects TRBV19 to TRBJ2-7, with 12 bases lining up with TRBD1. The germline gives CDR1 LNHDA, CDR2 SQIVND (reference sequence). The CDR3 runs to 16 residues. The ends lost 2 bases at V and 5 bases at J; junction bases unmatched: 7. CDR3 nucleotide sequence: TGTGCCAGTAGTATAACCACGGGGACAGGGGGCAACGAGCAGTACTTC. This translates into CASSITTGTGGNEQYF.

The chain employs TRBV9 and TRBJ2-1; 7 bases line up with TRBD2. The CDR3 has 15 amino acids. V lost 6 bases to trimming and J lost 5 bases; unmatched junction nucleotides: 11. CDR1 is SGDLS, CDR2 YYNGEE, per germline. In DNA, the CDR3 is TGTGCCAGCACCCCTACGGGGGGAAAGGACAATGAGCAGTTCTTC. Amino acid sequence: CASTPTGGKDNEQFF.

This clone was counted between two and nine times. This rearrangement joins TRBV27 to TRBJ1-1; 7 nucleotides match TRBD1. With 5 bases clipped from V and 4 bases from J, the junction kept 25 bases outside the gene matches. Germline CDR1 reads MNHEY; CDR2 reads SMNVEV (reference sequence). This CDR3 has 20 amino acids. CDR3 sequence reads: CASSPRTPTGAYGSRTEAFF. In DNA form, the CDR3 reads TGTGCCAGCAGTCCCCGGACCCCCACAGGGGCATACGGGTCGCGCACTGAAGCTTTCTTT.

The chain combines TRBV6-1 with TRBJ1-6; TRBD1 agrees at 8 bases. Germline CDR1 MNHNS, CDR2 SASEGT. The V and J ends lost 4 bases and 7 bases, in that order; junction bases with no gene match: 6. The CDR3 runs 15 residues. The CDR3, as DNA: TGTGCCAGCAGTGCCCGAGACAGGGGAAATTCACCCCTCCACTTT. Translation: CASSARDRGNSPLHF.

The CDR3 loop is CASSQERGRFSTDTQYF. The CDR3 nucleotides read TGTGCCAGCAGCCAAGAAAGGGGGAGATTTAGCACAGATACGCAGTATTTT. This rearrangement joins TRBV14 to TRBJ2-3, with a tentative D call TRBD1 (6 bases). V was pared by 0 bases and J by 0 bases, with 13 bases between. In germline, CDR1 is SGHDN, CDR2 FVKESK. The CDR3 contains 17 residues.

The chain recombines TRBV7-2 with TRBJ1-5; 7 bases agree with TRBD1. This CDR3 is built from 16 residues. With 3 bases clipped from V and 5 bases from J, the junction kept 10 bases outside the gene matches. CDR1 and CDR2 (germline): SGHTA, FQGNSA. The CDR3 reads CASSLATGQYDQPQHF. The CDR3 DNA is TGTGCCAGCAGCTTGGCTACGGGACAGTATGATCAGCCCCAGCATTTT.

The chain carries TRBV25-1 and TRBJ2-5; D might be TRBD1 (6 bases). V lost 1 base to trimming and J lost 1 base, with 7 bases between them. Germline values: CDR1 MGHDK, CDR2 SYGVNS. The CDR3 contains 14 residues. In DNA form, the CDR3 reads TGTGCCAGCAGTGAATTAGGGGGCCAAGAGACCCAGTACTTC. Amino acids: CASSELGGQETQYF. The full variable domain, in which reference TRBV25-1 and TRBJ2-5 provide the parts outside the CDR3, is EADIYQTPRYLVIGTGKKITLECSQTMGHDKMYWYQQDPGMELHLIHYSYGVNSTEKGDLSSESTVSRIRTEHFPLTLESARPSHTSQYLCASSELGGQETQYFGPGTRLLVL.

The rearrangement uses TRBV7-9 and TRBJ2-1; 9 bases line up with TRBD2. This CDR3 region has 15 residues. Germline CDR1 reads SEHNR; CDR2 reads FQNEAQ (reference sequence). With 2 bases clipped from V and 4 bases from J, the junction kept 3 bases outside the gene matches. The CDR3 loop reads CASSLLAGPYNEQFF. The CDR3 DNA is TGTGCCAGCAGCTTACTAGCGGGGCCATACAATGAGCAGTTCTTC.